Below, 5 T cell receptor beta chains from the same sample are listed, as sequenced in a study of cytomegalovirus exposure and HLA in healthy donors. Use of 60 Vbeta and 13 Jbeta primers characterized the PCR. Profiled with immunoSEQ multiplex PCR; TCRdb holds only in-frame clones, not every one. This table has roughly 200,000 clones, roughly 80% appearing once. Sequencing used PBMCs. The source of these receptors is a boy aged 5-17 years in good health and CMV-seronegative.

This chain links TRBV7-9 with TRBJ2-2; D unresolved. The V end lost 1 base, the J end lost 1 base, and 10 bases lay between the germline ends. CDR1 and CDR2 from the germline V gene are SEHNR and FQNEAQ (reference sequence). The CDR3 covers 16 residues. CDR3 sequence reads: CASSLDRNRNTGELFF. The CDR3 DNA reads TGTGCCAGCAGCTTAGATCGGAACAGGAACACCGGGGAGCTGTTTTTT.

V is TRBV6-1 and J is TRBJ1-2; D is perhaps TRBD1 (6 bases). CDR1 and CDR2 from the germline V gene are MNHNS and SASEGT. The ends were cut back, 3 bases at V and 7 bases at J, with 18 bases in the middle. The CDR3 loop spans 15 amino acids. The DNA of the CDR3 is TGTGCCAGCAGTGATTCTAGGCGGCAGGGGTTTGGCTACACCTTC. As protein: CASSDSRRQGFGYTF.

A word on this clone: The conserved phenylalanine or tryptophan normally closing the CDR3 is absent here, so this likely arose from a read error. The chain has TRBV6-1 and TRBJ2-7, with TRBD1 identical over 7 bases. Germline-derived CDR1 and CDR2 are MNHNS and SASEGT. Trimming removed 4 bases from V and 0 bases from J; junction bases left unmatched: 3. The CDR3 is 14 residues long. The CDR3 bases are TGTGCCAGCAGTGGCAACAGGGGCTCCTACGAGCAGTACCTC. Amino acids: CASSGNRGSYEQYL.

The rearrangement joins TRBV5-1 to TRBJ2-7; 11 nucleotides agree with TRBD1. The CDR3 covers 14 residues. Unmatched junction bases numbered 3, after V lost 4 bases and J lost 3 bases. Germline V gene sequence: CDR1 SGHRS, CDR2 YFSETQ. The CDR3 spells CASSPGQGGYEQYF. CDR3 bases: TGCGCCAGCAGCCCGGGACAGGGGGGCTACGAGCAGTACTTC.

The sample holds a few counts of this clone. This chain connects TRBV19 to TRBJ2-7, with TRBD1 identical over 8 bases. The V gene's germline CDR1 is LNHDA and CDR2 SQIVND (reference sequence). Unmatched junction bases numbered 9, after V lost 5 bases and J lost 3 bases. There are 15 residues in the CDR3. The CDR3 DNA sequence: TGTGCCAGTAGTGTTCAGGGACAGGAGCACTACGAGCAGTACTTC. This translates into CASSVQGQEHYEQYF. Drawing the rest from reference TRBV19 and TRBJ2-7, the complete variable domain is DGGITQSPKYLFRKEGQNVTLSCEQNLNHDAMYWYRQDPGQGLRLIYYSQIVNDFQKGDIAEGYSVSREKKESFPLTVTSAQKNPTAFYLCASSVQGQEHYEQYFGPGTRLTVT.